The clone carrying this T cell receptor beta chain was counted a few times. A read error is possible here, since a much larger clone lies one base away. Trimming stripped 3 bases from V and 6 bases from J, with 15 bases between. The V gene's germline CDR1 is SGHNT and CDR2 YYREEE (reference sequence). The CDR3 extends over 14 amino acids. This sample's RNA came from whole unsorted tissue. The normal lung tissue was taken more than 3 cm from the tumor edge. This specimen comes from a study of tumor and adjacent non-tumor tissue in lung cancer. The library came from three nested PCR rounds adapted from ARM-PCR protocols. TCRdb fed the multiplex PCR reads into MiXCR, producing one record per CDR3 protein. The table lists about 100,000 distinct CDR3 sequences, 50% to 70% of them singletons, with around 20% in the top ten.

The chain carries TRBV5-4 and TRBJ1-1, with D possibly being TRBD1 (5 bases). Sequenced sample: distant non-tumor lung tissue. The source is a man aged 25 to 40 with non-small cell lung cancer. CDR3 loop: CASSSGTVRPEAFF. The DNA of the CDR3 is TGTGCCAGCAGCTCCGGGACCGTAAGGCCTGAAGCTTTCTTT.